The 17 T cell receptor beta chains reported below all come from one sample, sequenced in a study of OX40 agonist ivuxolimab in advanced cancers. The method was the immunoSEQ multiplex PCR assay. The table comes from immuneACCESS by way of TCRdb, which keeps in-frame sequences with V and J called. Part of the clones is missing from these tables; in studies checked, under half for an unresolved V gene and the rest for unknown reasons. Present in this sample are 70,000 to 80,000 clones, around nine tenths of which were seen just once. The biggest ten clones account for about 5.5% of the sample. The source material was CD4+ or CD8+ T cells sorted from blood, sampled in a trial of the OX40 agonist ivuxolimab. These receptors originate from an adult with an advanced solid tumor such as melanoma, head and neck, liver or kidney cancer.

A single count supports this clone. This chain uses TRBV15 with TRBJ2-7; maybe TRBD2 (6 bases). Trimming removed 0 bases from V and 2 bases from J, with 14 bases in between. The germline gives CDR1 LNHNV, CDR2 YYDKDF (reference sequence). The CDR3 totals 16 residues. CDR3: CATSRDWGTEAYEQYF. The CDR3 bases are TGTGCCACCAGCAGAGACTGGGGGACTGAAGCCTACGAGCAGTACTTC.

This chain joins TRBV11-2 and TRBJ2-2, with TRBD2 as a possible D gene (6 bases). Per germline, CDR1 SGHAT and CDR2 FQNNGV. There are 16 residues in the CDR3. V lost 6 bases, J lost 1 base, and 15 bases lay in between. DNA for the CDR3: TGTGCCAGCAGTCTATCAAGCGGGCTGAACACCGGGGAGCTGTTTTTT. It codes for CASSLSSGLNTGELFF.

The rearrangement joins TRBV19 to TRBJ1-1, with D hard to call. Trimming left V 5 bases short and J 5 bases short, with 6 bases between. This CDR3 comprises 11 residues. Per germline, CDR1 LNHDA and CDR2 SQIVND (reference sequence). CDR3 sequence (DNA): TGTGCCAGTAGTTTATGGACTGAAGCTTTCTTT. Translated: CASSLWTEAFF.

The chain uses TRBV7-9 and TRBJ2-1, with D hard to call. Trimming pared 1 base from V and 9 bases from J, leaving 10 bases between. This CDR3 is 13 amino acids long. CDR1 and CDR2 (germline): SEHNR, FQNEAQ (reference sequence). The DNA of the CDR3 is TGTGCCAGCAGCTTAGACCTCCGAGGTGAGCAGTTCTTC. Translation gives CASSLDLRGEQFF.

The chain uses TRBV6-6 and TRBJ2-7, with D perhaps TRBD1 (6 bases). The CDR3 contains 15 residues. Trimming removed 2 bases from V and 2 bases from J, with 13 bases in between. CDR1 and CDR2 from the germline V gene are MNHNY and SVGAGI (reference sequence). The CDR3 here is CASSYGGRGPYEQYF. CDR3 DNA: TGTGCCAGCAGTTACGGGGGCAGGGGACCCTACGAGCAGTACTTC.

The sample holds one count of this clone. This chain links TRBV6-5 with TRBJ1-5; D unresolved. CDR1 is MNHEY and CDR2 is SVGAGI in the germline V gene. This CDR3 has 12 residues. V shed 2 bases and J shed 10 bases, with 9 bases lying between them. CDR3 coding DNA: TGTGCCAGCAGTTACCCCCCATCCCCCCAGCATTTT. It codes for CASSYPPSPQHF.

The gene calls are TRBV6-6 and TRBJ1-3, with 9 bases identical to TRBD1. Trimming took 4 bases from V and 4 from J; bases not matched to a gene: 5. The CDR3 has 15 amino acids. CDR1 and CDR2 from the germline V gene are MNHNY and SVGAGI (reference sequence). The CDR3 coding sequence is TGTGCCAGCAGTTCCGGACAGGGGCGAGGAAACACCATATATTTT. This sequence encodes CASSSGQGRGNTIYF.

This clone was detected only a few times. The chain joins TRBV5-6 to TRBJ2-7, with 7 bases matching TRBD1. Germline assignment: CDR1 SGHDT and CDR2 YYEEEE. This CDR3 contains 13 residues. V lost 4 bases, J lost 3 bases, and 4 bases stayed unmatched. This CDR3 is CASSEGGFYEQYF. CDR3 in DNA: TGTGCCAGCAGCGAAGGGGGCTTCTACGAGCAGTACTTC.

J is TRBJ1-5 and V is TRBV7-2; no definite D call. The CDR3 extends over 12 amino acids. Germline assignment: CDR1 SGHTA and CDR2 FQGNSA. V was shortened by 8 bases and J by 2 bases, with 7 bases between the two germline ends. CDR3 DNA: TGTGCCAGCGGATATGGCAATCAGCCCCAGCATTTT. It translates to CASGYGNQPQHF.

This rearrangement joins TRBV9 to TRBJ1-5; no definite D call. This CDR3 has 14 amino acids. Germline CDR1 reads SGDLS; CDR2 reads YYNGEE. V gave up 4 bases and J gave up 5 bases, with 13 bases separating them. CDR3 coding DNA: TGTGCCAGCAGCATTGGACTCCGTGATCAGCCCCAGCATTTT. Its protein product is CASSIGLRDQPQHF.

V is TRBV27 and J is TRBJ2-7, with 7 bases that match TRBD2. The V segment lost 2 bases and the J segment 5 bases; nucleotides outside the gene matches: 3. CDR1 and CDR2 from the germline V gene are MNHEY and SMNVEV (reference sequence). The length of the CDR3 is 13 residues. CDR3 DNA sequence: TGTGCCAGCAGTTTACAGGGAGGGAACGAGCAGTACTTC. Translating gives CASSLQGGNEQYF.

This sequence joins TRBV9 and TRBJ1-1; D remains unclear. The V end was cut by 0 bases, the J end by 0 bases, with 18 bases between. CDR1 is SGDLS and CDR2 is YYNGEE in the germline V gene. This CDR3 contains 18 residues. The CDR3 spells CASSVDQASAGMNTEAFF. For the CDR3, the DNA is TGTGCCAGCAGCGTAGATCAGGCCTCCGCTGGGATGAACACTGAAGCTTTCTTT.

The chain is built from TRBV7-9 and TRBJ2-1, with D perhaps TRBD2 (6 bases). Germline CDR1 SEHNR, CDR2 FQNEAQ (reference sequence). Trimming cost V 0 bases and J 12 bases, with 18 bases left between them. This CDR3 comprises 15 residues. The CDR3 nucleotides are TGTGCCAGCAGCTTAGCTTCGGGAGAGGCGAGGGGGCAGTTCTTC. This codes for CASSLASGEARGQFF.

The chain couples TRBV28 to TRBJ2-1, with 7 bases lining up with TRBD2. The CDR3 length is 14 residues. CDR1 is MDHEN, CDR2 SYDVKM, per germline. Germline trimming cut 9 bases from V and 7 bases from J; bases unmatched to any gene: 12. CDR3 DNA sequence: TGTGCCAGTACGCGAAGCGGGAAGAGGAATGAGCAGTTCTTC. As protein: CASTRSGKRNEQFF.

The CDR3 sequence is CATSRRADLGQYF. Here the CDR3 DNA reads TGTGCCACCAGCAGACGAGCGGATCTCGGGCAGTACTTC. The V call is TRBV15, the J call TRBJ2-7; D is perhaps TRBD2 (5 bases). From germline, CDR1 is LNHNV and CDR2 YYDKDF (reference sequence). The CDR3 runs 13 residues. The ends were cut back, 2 bases at V and 9 bases at J, with 14 bases in the middle.

Points on this clone: Lacking the conserved final phenylalanine or tryptophan, this CDR3 likely reflects a read error. No DNA is shown, since the ends of the CDR3 on it are uncertain; the CDR3 is the one TCRdb lists. J is TRBJ2-6 and V is TRBV6-1. Per the germline V gene, CDR1 is MNHNS and CDR2 is SASEGT. The CDR3 is 8 residues long, ends included. The CDR3 reads CASSSRAK.

This chain joins TRBV28 and TRBJ2-5, with TRBD1 matching 9 bases. Germline CDR1 is MDHEN and CDR2 is SYDVKM. With 5 bases clipped from V and 6 bases from J, the junction kept 7 bases outside the gene matches. The CDR3 extends over 14 amino acids. CDR3 coding DNA: TGTGCCAGCAGTCTCGGGACAGGGCGAAAGACCCAGTACTTC. It codes for CASSLGTGRKTQYF.